This TCR beta chain was observed in a study of blood T cell repertoires in COVID-19. In the study overall: Collection of acute and convalescent COVID-19 samples took place in the United States, Italy and Spain. T cells, B-cell-depleted T cells, or PBMCs provided the cDNA or gDNA that served as material.

V lost 3 bases to trimming and J lost 2 bases; unmatched junction nucleotides: 3. CDR3 length equals 15 residues. The germline V gene has CDR1 SGHTA and CDR2 FQGNSA. As processed by the authors: Nucleated cell counts were estimated from reference gene primer amplification. Repertoires were generated with immunoSEQ multiplex PCR, while TCRdb's copy carries only in-frame clones and drops some. V and J calls and clone size come straight from that table; D and trimming were deduced from the DNA. In the table there are 75,000 to 80,000 clones, approximately 80% of which are singletons. The chain links TRBV7-2 to TRBJ2-3; 9 positions agree with TRBD1. This sequence originates from a woman aged 60-70 years with acute or convalescent COVID-19. Sample: peripheral blood. The DNA of the CDR3 is TGTGCCAGCAGCTTGGGACAGGGTGTCACAGATACGCAGTATTTT. As protein: CASSLGQGVTDTQYF.